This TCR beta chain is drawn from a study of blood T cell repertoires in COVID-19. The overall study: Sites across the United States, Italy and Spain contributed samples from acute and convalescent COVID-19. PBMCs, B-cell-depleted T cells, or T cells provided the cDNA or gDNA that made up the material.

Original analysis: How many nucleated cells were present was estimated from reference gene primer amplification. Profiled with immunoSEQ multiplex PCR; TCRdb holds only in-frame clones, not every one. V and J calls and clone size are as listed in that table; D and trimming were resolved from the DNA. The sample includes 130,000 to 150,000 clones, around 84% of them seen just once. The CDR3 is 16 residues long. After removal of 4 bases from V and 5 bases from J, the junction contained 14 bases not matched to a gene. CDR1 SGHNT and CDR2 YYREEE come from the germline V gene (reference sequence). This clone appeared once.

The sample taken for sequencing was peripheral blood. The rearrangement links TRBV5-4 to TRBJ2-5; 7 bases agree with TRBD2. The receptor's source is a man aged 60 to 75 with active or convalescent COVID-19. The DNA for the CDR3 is TGTGCCAGCAGCCCCCGTGCGGGCGGGAGCGTGGAGACCCAGTACTTC. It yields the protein CASSPRAGGSVETQYF. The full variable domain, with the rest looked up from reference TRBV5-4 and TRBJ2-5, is ETGVTQSPTHLIKTRGQQVTLRCSSQSGHNTVSWYQQALGQGPQFIFQYYREEENGRGNFPPRFSGLQFPNYSSELNVNALELDDSALYLCASSPRAGGSVETQYFGPGTRLLVL.